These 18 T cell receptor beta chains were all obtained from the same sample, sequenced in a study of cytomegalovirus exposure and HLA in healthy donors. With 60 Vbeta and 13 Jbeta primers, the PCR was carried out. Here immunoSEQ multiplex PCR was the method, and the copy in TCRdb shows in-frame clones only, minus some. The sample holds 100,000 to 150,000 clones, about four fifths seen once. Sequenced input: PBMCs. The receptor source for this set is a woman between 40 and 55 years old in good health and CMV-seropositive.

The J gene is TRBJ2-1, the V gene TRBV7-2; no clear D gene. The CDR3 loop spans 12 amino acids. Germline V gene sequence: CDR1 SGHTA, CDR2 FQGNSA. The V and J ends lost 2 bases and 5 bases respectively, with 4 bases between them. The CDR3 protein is CASSLFDNEQFF. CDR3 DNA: TGTGCCAGCAGCTTATTCGACAATGAGCAGTTCTTC.

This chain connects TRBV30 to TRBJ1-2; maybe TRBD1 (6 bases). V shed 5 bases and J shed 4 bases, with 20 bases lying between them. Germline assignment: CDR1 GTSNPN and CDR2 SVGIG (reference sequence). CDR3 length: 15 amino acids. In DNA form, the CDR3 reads TGTGCCTGGGGACCTCCACAGGGAGTTCCCTATGGCTACACCTTC. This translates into CAWGPPQGVPYGYTF.

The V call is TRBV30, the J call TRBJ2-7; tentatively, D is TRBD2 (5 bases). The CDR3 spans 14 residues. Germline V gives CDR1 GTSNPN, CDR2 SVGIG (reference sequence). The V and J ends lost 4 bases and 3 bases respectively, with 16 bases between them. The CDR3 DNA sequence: TGTGCCTGGATTAAGGACGGAGGAGACTACGAGCAGTACTTC. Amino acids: CAWIKDGGDYEQYF.

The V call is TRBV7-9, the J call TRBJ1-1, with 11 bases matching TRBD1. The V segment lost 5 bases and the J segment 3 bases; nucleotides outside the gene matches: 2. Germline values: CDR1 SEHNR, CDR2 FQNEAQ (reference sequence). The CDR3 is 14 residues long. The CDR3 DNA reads TGTGCCAGCAGCCGGGGACAGGGGGACACTGAAGCTTTCTTT. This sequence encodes CASSRGQGDTEAFF.

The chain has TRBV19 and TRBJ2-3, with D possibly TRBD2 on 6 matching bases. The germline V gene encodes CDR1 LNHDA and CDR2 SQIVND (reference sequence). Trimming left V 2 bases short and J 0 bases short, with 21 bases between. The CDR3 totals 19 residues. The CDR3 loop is CASSISDDGGADSTDTQYF. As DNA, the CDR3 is TGTGCCAGTAGTATATCCGACGATGGAGGGGCCGATAGCACAGATACGCAGTATTTT.

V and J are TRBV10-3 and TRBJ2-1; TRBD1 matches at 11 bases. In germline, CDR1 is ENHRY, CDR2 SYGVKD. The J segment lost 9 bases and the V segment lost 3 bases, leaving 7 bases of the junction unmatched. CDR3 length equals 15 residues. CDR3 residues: CAISEGQGAGSEQFF. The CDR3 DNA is TGTGCCATCAGTGAAGGACAGGGGGCTGGTAGTGAGCAGTTCTTC.

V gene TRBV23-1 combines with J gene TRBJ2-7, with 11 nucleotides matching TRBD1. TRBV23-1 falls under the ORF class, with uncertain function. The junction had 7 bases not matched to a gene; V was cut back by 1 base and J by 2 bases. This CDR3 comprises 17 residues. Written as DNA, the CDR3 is TGCGCCAGCAGTCAATTCTGCACGGGACAGGGGGCCTACGAGCAGTACTTC. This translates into CASSQFCTGQGAYEQYF.

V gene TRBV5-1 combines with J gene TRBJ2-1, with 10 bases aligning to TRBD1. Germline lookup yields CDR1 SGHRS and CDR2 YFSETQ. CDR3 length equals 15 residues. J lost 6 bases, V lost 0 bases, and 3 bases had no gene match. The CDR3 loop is CASSLEGQGVNEQFF. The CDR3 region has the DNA TGCGCCAGCAGCTTGGAAGGACAGGGGGTCAATGAGCAGTTCTTC.

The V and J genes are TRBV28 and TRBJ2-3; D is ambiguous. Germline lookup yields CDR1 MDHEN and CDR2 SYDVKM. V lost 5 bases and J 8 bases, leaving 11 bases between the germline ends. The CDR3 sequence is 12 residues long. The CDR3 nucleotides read TGTGCCAGCAGTGGCCAGGTGGTTACGCAGTATTTT. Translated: CASSGQVVTQYF.

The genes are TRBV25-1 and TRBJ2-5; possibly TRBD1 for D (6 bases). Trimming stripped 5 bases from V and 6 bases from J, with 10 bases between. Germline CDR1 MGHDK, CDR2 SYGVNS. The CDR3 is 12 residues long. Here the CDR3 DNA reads TGTGCCAGCAGTCCTCAGGGGCAGACCCAGTACTTC. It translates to CASSPQGQTQYF.

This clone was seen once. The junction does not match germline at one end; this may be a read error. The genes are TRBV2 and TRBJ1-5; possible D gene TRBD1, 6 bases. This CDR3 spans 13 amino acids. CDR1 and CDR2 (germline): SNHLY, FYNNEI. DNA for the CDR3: TGTGCCAGCAGTTTTAGTCCTGATAGGGGGAAGTATTTT. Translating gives CASSFSPDRGKYF.

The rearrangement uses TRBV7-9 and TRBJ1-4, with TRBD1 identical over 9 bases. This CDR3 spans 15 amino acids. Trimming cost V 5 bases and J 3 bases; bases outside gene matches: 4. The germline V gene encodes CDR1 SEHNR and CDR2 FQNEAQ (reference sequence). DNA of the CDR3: TGTGCCAGCAGCAACCGACAGGGGGCTAATGAAAAACTGTTTTTT. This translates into CASSNRQGANEKLFF.

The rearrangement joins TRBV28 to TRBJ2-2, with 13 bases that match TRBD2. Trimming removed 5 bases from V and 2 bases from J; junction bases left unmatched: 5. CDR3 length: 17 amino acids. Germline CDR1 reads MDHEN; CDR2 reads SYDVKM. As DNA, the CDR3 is TGTGCCAGCAGTCCCCGGACTAGCGGGAGTAACACCGGGGAGCTGTTTTTT. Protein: CASSPRTSGSNTGELFF.

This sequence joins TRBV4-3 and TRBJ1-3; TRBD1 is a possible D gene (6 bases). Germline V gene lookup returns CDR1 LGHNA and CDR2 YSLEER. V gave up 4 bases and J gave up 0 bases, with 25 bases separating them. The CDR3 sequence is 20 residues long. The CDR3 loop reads CASSLTLKRYPDSSGNTIYF. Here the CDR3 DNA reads TGCGCCAGCAGCCTAACCCTGAAGCGGTATCCGGACAGCTCTGGAAACACCATATATTTT.

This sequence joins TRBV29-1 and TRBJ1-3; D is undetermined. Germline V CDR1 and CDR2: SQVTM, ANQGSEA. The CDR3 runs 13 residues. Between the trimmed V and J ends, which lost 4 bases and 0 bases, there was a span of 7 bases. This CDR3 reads CSVGSGSGNTIYF. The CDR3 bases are TGCAGCGTTGGAAGCGGCTCTGGAAACACCATATATTTT.

The CDR3 region is CASSLTGGSTEAFF. The CDR3 region has the DNA TGCGCCAGCAGCTTAACAGGGGGTAGCACTGAAGCTTTCTTT. This chain connects TRBV5-1 to TRBJ1-1; TRBD1 matches 8 bases. Germline-derived CDR1 and CDR2 are SGHRS and YFSETQ. This CDR3 is 14 amino acids long. The trim removed 2 bases at V and 4 bases at J, leaving 4 bases unmatched.

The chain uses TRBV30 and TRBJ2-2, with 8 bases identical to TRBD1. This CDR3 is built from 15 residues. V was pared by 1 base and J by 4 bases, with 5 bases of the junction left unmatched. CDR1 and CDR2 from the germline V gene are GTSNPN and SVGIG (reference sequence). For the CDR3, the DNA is TGTGCCTGGAGTGGTCGGACAGGGCCCACCGGGGAGCTGTTTTTT. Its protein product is CAWSGRTGPTGELFF.

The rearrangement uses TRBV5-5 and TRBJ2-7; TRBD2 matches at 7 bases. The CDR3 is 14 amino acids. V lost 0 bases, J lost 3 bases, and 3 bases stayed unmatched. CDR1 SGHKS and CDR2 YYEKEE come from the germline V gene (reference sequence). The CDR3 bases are TGTGCCAGCAGCTTGGTCGGGGAGGGCTACGAGCAGTACTTC. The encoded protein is CASSLVGEGYEQYF.